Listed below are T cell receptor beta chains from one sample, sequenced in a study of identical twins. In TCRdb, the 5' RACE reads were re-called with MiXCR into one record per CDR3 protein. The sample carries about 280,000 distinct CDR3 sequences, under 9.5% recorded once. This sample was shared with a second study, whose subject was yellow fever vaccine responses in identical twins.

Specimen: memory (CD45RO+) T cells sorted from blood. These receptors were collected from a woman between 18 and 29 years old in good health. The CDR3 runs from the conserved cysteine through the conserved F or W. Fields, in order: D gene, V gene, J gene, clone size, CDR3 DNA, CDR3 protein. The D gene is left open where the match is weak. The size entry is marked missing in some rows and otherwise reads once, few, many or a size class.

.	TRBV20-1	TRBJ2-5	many	TGCAGTGCTAAGGCGGGCGGCGAGACCCAGTACTTC	CSAKAGGETQYF
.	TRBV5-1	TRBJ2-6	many	TGCGCCAGCAACCGGGAGACTGGGGCCAACGTCCTGACTTTC	CASNRETGANVLTF
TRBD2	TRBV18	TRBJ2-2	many	TGTGCCAGCTCACGACTTCTCGCGGGAGAGGGCACCGGGGAGCTGTTTTTT	CASSRLLAGEGTGELFF
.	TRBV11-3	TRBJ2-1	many	TGTGCCAGCAGGCCTCCGGGACTGGATGAGCAGTTCTTC	CASRPPGLDEQFF
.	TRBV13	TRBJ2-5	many	TGTGCCAGCAGTCGCGATACGACCGGTGCGGGATTGGAGACCCAGTACTTC	CASSRDTTGAGLETQYF
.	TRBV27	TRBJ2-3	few	TGTGCCAGCAGTGACCCCGGGAGTAGCACAGATACGCAGTATTTT	CASSDPGSSTDTQYF
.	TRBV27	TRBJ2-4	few	TGTGCCAGCAGTTTGGGTGGGCAGCCAAGGAACATTCAGTACTTC	CASSLGGQPRNIQYF
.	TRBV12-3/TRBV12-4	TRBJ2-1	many	TGTGCCAGCAGTCCCGGTGGGGGCAATGAGCAGTTCTTC	CASSPGGGNEQFF
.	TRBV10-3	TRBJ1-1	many	TGTGCCATCAGTGCGGGACCGAGGGAAGCTTTCTTT	CAISAGPREAFF
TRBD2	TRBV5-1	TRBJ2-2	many	TGCGCCAGCAGGACCGGGACTAGTCTCACCGGGGAGCTGTTTTTT	CASRTGTSLTGELFF
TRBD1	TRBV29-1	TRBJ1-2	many	TGCAGCGTTGATGCAGGGGGCGTAGTTGGCTACACCTTC	CSVDAGGVVGYTF
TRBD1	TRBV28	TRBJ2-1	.	TGTGCCAGCAGCAAATTAACCACCGGGACAGGGAGCAATGAGCAGTTCTTC	CASSKLTTGTGSNEQFF
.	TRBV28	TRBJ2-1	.	TGTGCCAGCAGTTTCCCCTCAGGTGGGAGGCAGTTCTTC	CASSFPSGGRQFF
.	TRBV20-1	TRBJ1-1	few	TGCAGTGCCAATATGAACACTGAAGCTTTCTTT	CSANMNTEAFF
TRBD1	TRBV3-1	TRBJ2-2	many	TGTGCCAGCAATCAGGGGGTTGGGACCGGGGAGCTGTTTTTT	CASNQGVGTGELFF
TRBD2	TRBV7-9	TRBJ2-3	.	TGTGCCAGCAGTTGGGGCGGGGGTCGGGTCGAGCGGCAGTATTTT	CASSWGGGRVERQYF
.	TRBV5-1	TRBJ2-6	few	TGCGCCAGCAGACCTACGACAGTCAACTTTGGGGCCAACGTCCTGACTTTC	CASRPTTVNFGANVLTF
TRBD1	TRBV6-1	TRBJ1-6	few	TGTGCCAGCAGCAACTTACAGGGGAATAATTCACCCCTCCACTTT	CASSNLQGNNSPLHF
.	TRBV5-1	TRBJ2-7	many	TGCGCCAGCAGCTTTGACAGTGACACCATCCCCTACGAGCAGTACTTC	CASSFDSDTIPYEQYF
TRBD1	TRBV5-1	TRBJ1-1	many	TGCGCCAGCAGCGTCTCAGGGGGGAGTACTGAAGCTTTCTTT	CASSVSGGSTEAFF
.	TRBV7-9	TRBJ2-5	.	TGTGCCAGCAGCTTAGGCTCCGGGACCCAAGAGACCCAGTACTTC	CASSLGSGTQETQYF
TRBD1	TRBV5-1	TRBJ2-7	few	TGCGCCAGCAGCATCCGGGACAGGGGAACAACCGAGCAGTACTTC	CASSIRDRGTTEQYF
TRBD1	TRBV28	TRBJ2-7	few	TGTGCCAGCATGACACCGGGACAGGGGACCTACGAGCAGTACTTC	CASMTPGQGTYEQYF
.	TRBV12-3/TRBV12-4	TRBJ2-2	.	TGTGCCAGCAGCCAACCACTTCCGCTGTTTTTT	CASSQPLPLFF
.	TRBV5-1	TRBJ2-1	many	TGCGCCAGCAGCTTGGCAGTCAATGAGCAGTTCTTC	CASSLAVNEQFF
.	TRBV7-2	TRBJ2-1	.	TGTGCCAGCAGCTTAATTTGGACCGACTCCTACAATGAGCAGTTCTTC	CASSLIWTDSYNEQFF
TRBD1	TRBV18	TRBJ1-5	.	TGTGCCAGCTCACAGGGGGCCGATCAGCCCCAGCATTTT	CASSQGADQPQHF
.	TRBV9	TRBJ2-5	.	TGTGCCAGCAGCCCCCCCTTGTCAGGGGCTAGGGAGACCCAGTACTTC	CASSPPLSGARETQYF
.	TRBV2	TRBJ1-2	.	TGTGCCACCTCCTCGACAGCTAACTATGGCTACACCTTC	CATSSTANYGYTF
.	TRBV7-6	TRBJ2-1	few	TGTGCCAGCAGCTTAGAGGTGCCCCGGGACACGTCCTACAATGAGCAGTTCTTC	CASSLEVPRDTSYNEQFF
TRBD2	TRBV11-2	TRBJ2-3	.	TGTGCCAGCAGCGGCGGGGGGAAACGCGATACGCAGTATTTT	CASSGGGKRDTQYF
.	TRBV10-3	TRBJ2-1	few	TGTGCCATCAGTGAGTCGATCGGGGCGAACAATGAGCAGTTCTTC	CAISESIGANNEQFF
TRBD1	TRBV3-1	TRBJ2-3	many	TGTGCCAGCAGCCAAGGGGGCCGGGACAGGCAGTATTTT	CASSQGGRDRQYF
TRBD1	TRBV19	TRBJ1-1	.	TGTGCCAGTAGTACCGACAGGGGGGGGAACACTGAAGCTTTCTTT	CASSTDRGGNTEAFF
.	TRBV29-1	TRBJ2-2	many	TGCAGCGTTGAAGGGGACCTAACCGGGGAGCTGTTTTTT	CSVEGDLTGELFF
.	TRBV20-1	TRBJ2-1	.	TGCAGTGCTAGCGCGAGGCCAAACAATGAGCAGTTCTTC	CSASARPNNEQFF
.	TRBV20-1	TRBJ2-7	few	TGCAGTGCTAGAGATTCCGGCGGGTTCAACTACGAGCAGTACTTC	CSARDSGGFNYEQYF
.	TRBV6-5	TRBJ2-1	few	TGTGCCAGCAGTTACAAGGGCCCACGCGGGCAGTTCTTC	CASSYKGPRGQFF
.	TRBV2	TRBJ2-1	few	TGTGCCAGCAGTGAAGCGCTTCGTGAGCAGTTCTTC	CASSEALREQFF
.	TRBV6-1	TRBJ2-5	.	TGTGCCAGCAGTGCCAACCCTGGGGGACAAGAGACCCAGTACTTC	CASSANPGGQETQYF
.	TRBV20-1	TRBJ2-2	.	TGCAGTGTTGAATCCCCTGGGAGGGGGCGATACACCGGGGAGCTGTTTTTT	CSVESPGRGRYTGELFF
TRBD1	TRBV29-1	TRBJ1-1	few	TGCAGCGCCCAAACAGGGGTTACTGAAGCTTTCTTT	CSAQTGVTEAFF
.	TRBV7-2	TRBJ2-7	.	TGTGCCAGCAGCTTCAGTAGCGGAGGGGGTGACGAGCAGTACTTC	CASSFSSGGGDEQYF
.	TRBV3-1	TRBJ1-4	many	TGTGCCAGCAGCCAAGATTACGAAAAACTGTTTTTT	CASSQDYEKLFF
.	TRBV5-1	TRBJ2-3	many	TGCGCCAGCAGCTTGGAGTTAGCGGAGAACACAGATACGCAGTATTTT	CASSLELAENTDTQYF
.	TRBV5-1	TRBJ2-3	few	TGCGCCAGCAGCTTGGGACAGCGAGATACGCAGTATTTT	CASSLGQRDTQYF
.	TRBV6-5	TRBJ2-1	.	TGTGCCAGCCAAGGTTACAATGAGCAGTTCTTC	CASQGYNEQFF
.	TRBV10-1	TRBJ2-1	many	TGCGCCAGCAGCGCTCCGGGCCCAGGGTCGGGCAATGAGCAGTTCTTC	CASSAPGPGSGNEQFF
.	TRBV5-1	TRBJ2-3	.	TGCGCCAGCAGCTTGGCTCTTGACCTTAGCACAGATACGCAGTATTTT	CASSLALDLSTDTQYF
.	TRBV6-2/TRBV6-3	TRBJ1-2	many	TGTGCCAGCAGAAGGACAGACAATGGCTACACCTTC	CASRRTDNGYTF
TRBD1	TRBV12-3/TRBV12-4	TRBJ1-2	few	TGTGCCAGCAGTTTACGCCCCTCGACAGGGCTATATGGCTACACCTTC	CASSLRPSTGLYGYTF
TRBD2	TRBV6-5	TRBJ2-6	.	TGTGCCAGCAGTTACTCGGGACTAGCGGTAATATCTGGGGCCAACGTCCTGACTTTC	CASSYSGLAVISGANVLTF
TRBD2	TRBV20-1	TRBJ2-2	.	TGCAGTGCTAATCCTATACTAGCGGGGGCCGGGGAGCTGTTTTTT	CSANPILAGAGELFF